A selection of T cell receptor beta chains follows, all from one sample in a study of identical twins. MiXCR was run by TCRdb on the 5' RACE reads, yielding one entry per CDR3 protein. In the table there are a few hundred thousand distinct CDR3 sequences, around 15% of which are singletons. The same sample was also used in a study of yellow fever vaccine responses in identical twins.

What was sequenced was CD4+ T cells sorted from blood. Every receptor here comes from a woman between 18 and 30 years old in good health. Each CDR3 is given with its conserved first and last residue. A D gene is named only where the DNA matches it firmly. Clone size, where shown, is once, few, many, or a class for clones that have expanded.

cdr3_nt	cdr3_aa	clone_size	d_call	v_call	j_call
TGTGCCATCAGTTCGGGACAGGGGAATCAGCCCCAGCATTTT	CAISSGQGNQPQHF	many	TRBD1	TRBV10-3	TRBJ1-5
TGTGCCAGCAGCCAAGGCAGCCAGAGGGACGAGCAGTACTTC	CASSQGSQRDEQYF	.	.	TRBV3-1	TRBJ2-7
TGCAGTGCCCTGAGTCAGGGAGGGGCTAATTCACCCCTCCACTTT	CSALSQGGANSPLHF	.	.	TRBV20-1	TRBJ1-6
TGCAGTCCCCGGGGTAAGAACACTGAAGCTTTCTTT	CSPRGKNTEAFF	few	.	TRBV20-1	TRBJ1-1
TGCAGTGTAGGGGACGCTAACTATGGCTACACCTTC	CSVGDANYGYTF	.	.	TRBV20-1	TRBJ1-2
TGTGCCAGCAGTAAAAAGAGAATAGCGGGAATCACAGATACGCAGTATTTT	CASSKKRIAGITDTQYF	.	TRBD2	TRBV6-1	TRBJ2-3
TGTGCCAGCAGTTCCATAGCGGGACCAACCTACGAGCAGTACTTC	CASSSIAGPTYEQYF	.	TRBD2	TRBV27	TRBJ2-7
TGTGCCATCAAGGCAGGTGCCAATGACAATGAGCAGTTCTTC	CAIKAGANDNEQFF	few	.	TRBV10-3	TRBJ2-1
TGTGCCATCAGGGGCGTATCTAGCGGGCAAGAGACCCAGTACTTC	CAIRGVSSGQETQYF	.	TRBD2	TRBV10-3	TRBJ2-5
TGTGCCAGCAGCGGCGGGCGGGACCTGTTTAGCACAGATACGCAGTATTTT	CASSGGRDLFSTDTQYF	few	.	TRBV5-6	TRBJ2-3
TGTGCCAGCAGTCCTCGACAAGTCAATCAGCCCCAGCATTTT	CASSPRQVNQPQHF	many	.	TRBV2	TRBJ1-5
TGTGCCTTCTGTTTTGGGGGACCGGGACTAGCGGGAGTCTACGAGCAGTACTTC	CAFCFGGPGLAGVYEQYF	.	TRBD2	TRBV2	TRBJ2-7
TGTGCCAGCAGTGACCTCCGGGACCAGGGCGAGACCCAGTACTTC	CASSDLRDQGETQYF	few	.	TRBV28	TRBJ2-5
TGCGCCAGCAGCTTGTCTAGCGGGGGAGCCAAAAACATTCAGTACTTC	CASSLSSGGAKNIQYF	.	TRBD2	TRBV5-1	TRBJ2-4
TGTGCCAGCAGCGTTAGCGGGGGGGCAGGTGATACGCAGTATTTT	CASSVSGGAGDTQYF	.	TRBD2	TRBV2	TRBJ2-3
TGCGCCAGCAGCCCGCAAATCTTGAACACTGAAGCTTTCTTT	CASSPQILNTEAFF	many	.	TRBV5-1	TRBJ1-1
TGTGCCAGCAGCTCCTTAAGGACCGAGCAGTTCTTC	CASSSLRTEQFF	few	.	TRBV5-6	TRBJ2-1
TGTGCCAGCAGTGAATTGACGGGGGAGACCCAGTACTTC	CASSELTGETQYF	.	.	TRBV25-1	TRBJ2-5
TGCAGTGCCCCGAAGGGGACTAGCGGGAGCTACGAGCAGTACTTC	CSAPKGTSGSYEQYF	few	TRBD2	TRBV20-1	TRBJ2-7
TGTGCCAGCAGCCAAGATGGATTAACCGACGCTTTCGATCAGCAGTCCTTC	CASSQDGLTDAFDQQSF	few	.	TRBV3-1	TRBJ2-1